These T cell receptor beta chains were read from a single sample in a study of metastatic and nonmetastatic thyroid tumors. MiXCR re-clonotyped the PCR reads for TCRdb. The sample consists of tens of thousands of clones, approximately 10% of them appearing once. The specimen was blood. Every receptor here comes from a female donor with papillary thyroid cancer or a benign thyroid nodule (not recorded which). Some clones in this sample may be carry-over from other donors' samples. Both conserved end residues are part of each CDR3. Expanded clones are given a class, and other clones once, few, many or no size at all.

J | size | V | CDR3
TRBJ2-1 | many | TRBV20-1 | CSASGPGPYNEQFF
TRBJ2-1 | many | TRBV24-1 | CATSDATTGDGEQFF
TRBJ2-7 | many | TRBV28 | CASSLVRTSPSYEQYF
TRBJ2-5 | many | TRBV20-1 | CSARDSDQETQYF
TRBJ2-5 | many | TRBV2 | CATKTETQYF
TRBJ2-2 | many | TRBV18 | CASSPRSVQGDTGELFF
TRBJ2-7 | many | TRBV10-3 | CAISRGTGAYEQYF
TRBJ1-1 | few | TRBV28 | CASTVKGGSVNTEAFF
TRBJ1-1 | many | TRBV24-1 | CATGQGAGEAFF
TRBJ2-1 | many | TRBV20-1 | CSAHDRQRIYNEQFF
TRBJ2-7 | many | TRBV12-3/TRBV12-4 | CASTTLTSGIGEQYF
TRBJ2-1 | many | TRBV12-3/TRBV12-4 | CASSLGLAYNEQFF
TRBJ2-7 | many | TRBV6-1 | CASGLAGPRGEQYF
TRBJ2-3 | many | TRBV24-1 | CATSEPPRPGDWEGRGTQYF
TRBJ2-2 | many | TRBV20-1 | CSARVPTGGTGELFF
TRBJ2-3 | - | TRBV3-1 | CASSQRGLAGSTDTQYF
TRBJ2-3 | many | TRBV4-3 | CASSGLIRDTQYF
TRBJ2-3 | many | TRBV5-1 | CASTRDGTDTQYF
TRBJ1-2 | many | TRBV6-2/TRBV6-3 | CASSYLRRGDRGQEENGYTF
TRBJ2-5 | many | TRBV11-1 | CASRRYEETQYF
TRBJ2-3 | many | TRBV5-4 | CASSLPGADTQYF
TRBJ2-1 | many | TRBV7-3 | CASSSLAGGPNEQFF
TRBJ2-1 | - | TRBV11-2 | CASKSNGREARSYNEQFF
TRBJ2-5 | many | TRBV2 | CASSDRRNQETQYF
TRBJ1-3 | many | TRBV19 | CASKKQGYTIYF
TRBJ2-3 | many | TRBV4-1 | CASSQSGLAGVSDTQYF